The T cell receptor beta chain under discussion was sequenced for a study of T cell repertoires in cytomegalovirus infection. TCRdb ran MiXCR on the reads and lists one entry per CDR3 protein. The top ten clones hold around a sixth of a sample with around 540,000 distinct CDR3 sequences, 30% to 40% of them seen once. This clonotype was counted a few times. Its antigen remains unknown. The CDR3 runs to 15 residues. The V end lost 6 bases, the J end lost 6 bases, and 17 bases lay between the germline ends. The V gene's germline CDR1 is SGHVT and CDR2 SQSDAQ. This material consisted of cultured PBMCs, taken from culture after CMV antigen stimulation. The chain combines TRBV7-4 with TRBJ2-2, with D maybe TRBD1 (5 bases). The TCR sequence derives from a human donor in good health (CMV status not recorded). Some clones in this sample may be carry-over from other donors' samples. DNA for the CDR3: TGTGCCAGCAGTCCGGCAGGGTCGCGTCCCGGGGAGCTGTTTTTT. This encodes CASSPAGSRPGELFF. The full variable domain, with the rest looked up from reference TRBV7-4 and TRBJ2-2, is GAGVSQSPRYKVAKRGRDVALRCDSISGHVTLYWYRQTLGQGSEVLTYSQSDAQRDKSGRPSGRFSAERPERSVSTLKIQRTEQGDSAVYLCASSPAGSRPGELFFGEGSRLTVL.